The rows below give T cell receptor beta chains drawn from one sample of a study. Each CDR3 protein is one row after TCRdb ran MiXCR on the 5' RACE reads. Here the sample spans tens of thousands of distinct CDR3 sequences, less than 30% being singletons. What was sequenced was tumor-infiltrating Tregs sorted from the breast tumor. The origin of the receptors is a female donor with breast cancer. Each CDR3 is given with its conserved first and last residue.

TRBJ2-4	TRBV30	CAWSSVSGKNIQYF
TRBJ2-3	TRBV4-2	CASSQDGAAGVDTQYF
TRBJ2-7	TRBV6-2/TRBV6-3	CASSRLAGDTYEQYF
TRBJ1-1	TRBV5-1	CASSLKGWTDTEAFF
TRBJ1-1	TRBV5-1	CASSWGQRNTEAFF
TRBJ2-2	TRBV7-8	CASSRNRENTGELFF
TRBJ1-2	TRBV7-9	CASSYGSTGEGYTF
TRBJ2-7	TRBV20-1	CSAREATSGYEQYF
TRBJ2-1	TRBV27	CAGSFLITGQSYNEQFF
TRBJ2-5	TRBV5-4	CARSYGLGPGGQETQYF
TRBJ2-7	TRBV20-1	CSASRGPAGEQYF
TRBJ2-2	TRBV4-2	CASSQDSSGSSGELFF
TRBJ1-1	TRBV19	CASSIGGQRAFF
TRBJ2-1	TRBV10-3	CAISDIIGGVHDNEQFF
TRBJ1-2	TRBV5-6	CACSLQGGGYTF
TRBJ1-5	TRBV30	CAWTQQGSQPQHF
TRBJ2-5	TRBV6-1	CASSESPSGGETQYF
TRBJ2-5	TRBV5-1	CASSKAGETQYF
TRBJ2-7	TRBV11-2	CASSLRRGSNYEQYF
TRBJ2-7	TRBV7-2	CASSLPHLEQYF
TRBJ2-4	TRBV10-3	CAISELQGAEGKNIQYF
TRBJ1-5	TRBV6-6	CASNTGLHGQPQHF
TRBJ2-2	TRBV7-6	CASSPGQGSHGELFF
TRBJ2-6	TRBV27	CASKTAFSGASVLTF
TRBJ2-3	TRBV9	CASRKPGTSEIGDTQYF
TRBJ2-1	TRBV5-6	CASSLERGISYNEQFF
TRBJ1-6	TRBV3-1	CASSPNRDGRNSPLHF
TRBJ2-1	TRBV7-3	CASSSSSGKQFF
TRBJ2-7	TRBV7-2	CAGSYTSGRFVEQYF
TRBJ1-2	TRBV10-3	CAISEGRALNYGYTF
TRBJ2-1	TRBV6-2/TRBV6-3	CASNPGLAGYNEQFF
TRBJ2-1	TRBV12-3/TRBV12-4	CASSLFREGYNEQFF
TRBJ2-3	TRBV5-6	CASSLYEGGTDTQYF
TRBJ2-7	TRBV5-4	CASSFQGDLYEQYF
TRBJ2-1	TRBV9	CTSSRGLGDNEQFF
TRBJ1-3	TRBV28	CASRSGSSGNTIHF
TRBJ2-5	TRBV7-9	CASSFSGAGGLGTQYF
TRBJ2-7	TRBV7-2	CASSLGTSGTEQYF
TRBJ2-1	TRBV18	CASSTTSVNEQFF
TRBJ2-1	TRBV5-5	CASSSRDALNNEQFF
TRBJ2-1	TRBV7-2	CASSLDPDDYNEQIF
TRBJ2-3	TRBV6-1	CASSEGVRSTDTQYF
TRBJ1-1	TRBV12-3/TRBV12-4	CASTRDRRSEAFF
TRBJ2-1	TRBV27	CASSFQSRNEQFF
TRBJ2-7	TRBV12-3/TRBV12-4	CASSPRFGTGTGEQYF
TRBJ1-2	TRBV7-2	CASSYSSGQGIYGYTF
TRBJ2-3	TRBV28	CASRGTASSTDTQYF
TRBJ2-4	TRBV7-2	CASSLAQTTIPLW